These T cell receptor beta chains were read from a single sample in a study of chemoradiotherapy in HPV16-positive cancers. Using immunoSEQ multiplex PCR, the repertoire was profiled, and TCRdb retains in-frame clones only, with some absent. The table includes about 29,000 clones, about nine tenths detected once. The specimen comprised blood, sampled from a patient who underwent chemoradiotherapy. The source is a human donor with HPV-associated anogenital cancer. CDR3s leave out the opening cysteine and the closing phenylalanine or tryptophan.

>TRBV7-9|12
ASSLAGGADTQY
>TRBV29-1|13
SVVAGTSGSYEQF
>TRBV5-8|11
ASSLVLGYEQF
>TRBV29-1|10
SAEGGRDGYT
>TRBV7-3|13
ASSPSPGSDGELF
>TRBV29-1|12
SVVKTGPEYGYT
>TRBV28|11
ASNAGRVNIQY
>TRBV7-2|13
ASSFGGGTGNTIY
>TRBV18|12
ASSPPNQLYEQY
>TRBV7-9|13
ASSLWDLLEGEQY
>TRBV29-1|16
SARIGTGGSSGANVLT
>TRBV7-2|13
ASRMAGTGSYEQY
>TRBV7-2|13
ASSLEAQGSWEQY
>TRBV5-5|12
ASSLPGGSYEQY
>TRBV19|11
ASSRGRAYGYT
>TRBV5-5|11
ASRLGIQETQY
>TRBV5-6|15
ASSLWGGTSGRIEQF
>TRBV2|12
ASRTATGPDTQY
>TRBV9|14
ASSKTARIPNEKLF
>TRBV9|15
ASSVSGNRESEEKLF
>TRBV30|10
AWSAGLDEQF
>TRBV11-2|13
ASSSWDRKNHEAF
>TRBV4-2|12
ASSRLTGDNEQF
>TRBV9|11
ASSVGGDTEAF
>TRBV7-2|16
ASSLAWLSGGAEDTQY
>TRBV5-4|14
ASSSAGARSYNEQF
>TRBV9|12
ASSVGPMNTEAF
>TRBV5-1|13
ASSDIAASTDTQY
>TRBV7-9|15
ASSLSVYGGPFYGYT
>TRBV5-1|11
ASSSPENYEQY
>TRBV4-3|14
ASSPQAGANTGELF
>TRBV5-1|12
ASSLGQENQPQH
>TRBV19|11
ASSILPVGPQH